This T cell receptor (beta chain) was found in a study of cytomegalovirus exposure and HLA in healthy donors. Study-level findings and limits: Most TCR sequences showed up rarely, but some public TCRs showed up in many donors. According to a later analysis, TCR clusters from the first cohort tended to co-occur in the 120 or so validation repertoires. 164 TCR beta chains were listed as cytomegalovirus-associated.

The donors belonged to the approximately 120-subject validation cohort, separate from the roughly 650-subject first cohort. This clone was seen only once. Its target is unknown. TCRdb keeps only in-frame clones here, not all; method: immunoSEQ multiplex PCR. The data show more than 55,000 clones, about 96% seen once. CDR1 and CDR2 (germline): KGHSH, LQKENI. With 3 bases clipped from V and 9 bases from J, the junction kept 8 bases outside the gene matches. The CDR3 contains 15 residues. The sequence came from a man aged 18 to 30 in good health and CMV-seronegative. Sequenced material: PBMCs. The chain couples TRBV18 to TRBJ2-1, with 10 bases fitting TRBD2. The CDR3 bases are TGTGCCAGCTCACCCGACGCTAGCGGGAGAGGTGAGCAGTTCTTC. It codes for CASSPDASGRGEQFF.